Below, 8 T cell receptor beta chains from the same sample are listed, as sequenced in a study of blood T cell repertoires in COVID-19. Assay: immunoSEQ multiplex PCR; the TCRdb copy retains only in-frame clones and omits some. The data show around 150,000 clones, around 87% seen once. The specimen sequenced was PBMCs or T cells enriched from blood (not recorded which). The origin of the receptors is a woman aged 45 to 65 who had recovered from COVID-19.

This chain links TRBV19 with TRBJ2-7; no definite D call. Trimming removed 3 bases from V and 2 bases from J, with 8 bases in between. CDR3 length: 13 amino acids. Germline V gene data show CDR1 as LNHDA and CDR2 as SQIVND (reference sequence). CDR3 bases: TGTGCCAGTAGTATTGCAGGTGCCTACGAGCAGTACTTC. It encodes CASSIAGAYEQYF. Using reference TRBV19 and TRBJ2-7 for the parts outside the CDR3, the full variable domain is DGGITQSPKYLFRKEGQNVTLSCEQNLNHDAMYWYRQDPGQGLRLIYYSQIVNDFQKGDIAEGYSVSREKKESFPLTVTSAQKNPTAFYLCASSIAGAYEQYFGPGTRLTVT.

This chain connects TRBV7-2 to TRBJ2-7; TRBD2 aligns across 9 bases. The length of the CDR3 is 15 residues. The junction had 6 bases not matched to a gene; V was cut back by 3 bases and J by 3 bases. Germline CDR1 reads SGHTA; CDR2 reads FQGNSA. CDR3 sequence: CASSLPGTSYYEQYF. In DNA form, the CDR3 reads TGTGCCAGCAGCTTGCCCGGGACTAGCTACTACGAGCAGTACTTC.

The chain carries TRBV5-5 and TRBJ1-6; TRBD1 matches 7 bases. This CDR3 region has 15 residues. J gave up 7 bases and V 4 bases, and 8 bases lay outside the gene matches. Germline V gene sequence: CDR1 SGHKS, CDR2 YYEKEE (reference sequence). The CDR3 loop reads CASSLGQIGNSPLHF. CDR3 nucleotides: TGTGCCAGCAGCCTGGGACAGATTGGCAATTCACCCCTCCACTTT.

The chain employs TRBV11-3 and TRBJ2-2; a weak D match, TRBD1 (6 bases). Germline-derived CDR1 and CDR2 are SGHNT and YENEEA. The CDR3 is 14 amino acids. The V end lost 1 base, the J end lost 8 bases, and 11 bases lay between the germline ends. The CDR3 sequence is CASSLGTASGELFF. In DNA, the CDR3 is TGTGCCAGCAGCTTAGGGACAGCCTCTGGGGAGCTGTTTTTT.

This clone was seen only once. The rearrangement joins TRBV7-2 to TRBJ2-1; 10 bases agree with TRBD1. Germline CDR1 reads SGHTA; CDR2 reads FQGNSA. The CDR3 is 14 amino acids. V dropped 5 bases and J dropped 8; count of bases not matched to a gene: 6. CDR3 in amino acids: CASSKGDRGHEQFF. The CDR3 DNA reads TGTGCCAGCAGCAAAGGGGACAGGGGCCATGAGCAGTTCTTC.

The CDR3 spells CASSQELISQRGPIYEQYF. In nucleotides, the CDR3 is TGCGCCAGCAGCCAAGAATTGATATCCCAGCGGGGGCCGATCTACGAGCAGTACTTC. V and J are TRBV4-3 and TRBJ2-7; 8 nucleotides align to TRBD2. The CDR3 has 19 amino acids. The V gene end was trimmed by 0 bases and the J gene end by 3 bases; junction bases not matched to a gene: 16. Per the germline V gene, CDR1 is LGHNA and CDR2 is YSLEER.

J is TRBJ2-1 and V is TRBV4-2; 7 bases are a match to TRBD1. The ends lost 0 bases at V and 3 bases at J; junction bases unmatched: 2. In germline, CDR1 is LGHNA, CDR2 YNFKEQ. CDR3 length: 15 amino acids. CDR3 sequence: CASSQDGTDYNEQFF. The CDR3 DNA sequence: TGTGCCAGCAGCCAAGACGGGACAGACTACAATGAGCAGTTCTTC.

The chain carries TRBV7-3 and TRBJ2-5; no clear D. The CDR3 contains 14 residues. Trimming shortened V by 0 bases and J by 5 bases, and 10 bases separated the two germline ends. The V gene's germline CDR1 is SGHTA and CDR2 FQGTGA. The CDR3 region has the DNA TGTGCCAGCAGCTTAACGTCGAGCGTGGAGACCCAGTACTTC. Translated: CASSLTSSVETQYF.